Below, 20 T cell receptor beta chains from the same sample are listed, as sequenced in a study of shared clonotypes between healthy human individuals. The table came from immunoSEQ multiplex PCR; TCRdb's copy has only in-frame clones and leaves some out. The data contain 2,100,000 or so clones, 90% to 96% of them singletons. The sequenced material came from naive CD4+ T cells sorted from blood. Subset specified: CD45RA+ positively selected. These receptors came from a man aged 18 to 29 in good health.

The genes are TRBV10-3 and TRBJ2-1, with TRBD2 matching over 9 bases. With V trimmed by 6 bases and J by 7 bases, 10 bases remained unmatched. CDR1 ENHRY and CDR2 SYGVKD come from the germline V gene. This CDR3 spans 15 amino acids. CDR3 coding DNA: TGTGCCATCAGCCCGGGACTAGCCTCCGGTAATGAGCAGTTCTTC. Translation: CAISPGLASGNEQFF.

V is TRBV10-3 and J is TRBJ2-5; tentatively, D is TRBD2 (6 bases). This CDR3 comprises 16 residues. Trimming removed 0 bases from V and 5 bases from J, with 16 bases in between. CDR1 and CDR2 (germline): ENHRY, SYGVKD. The CDR3 protein is CAISESRGLSAETQYF. CDR3 bases: TGTGCCATCAGTGAGTCTCGTGGACTATCTGCGGAGACCCAGTACTTC.

This rearrangement joins TRBV6-5 to TRBJ2-3; D possibly corresponds to TRBD1 (6 bases). CDR1 and CDR2 from the germline V gene are MNHEY and SVGAGI. V gave up 6 bases and J gave up 0 bases, with 10 bases separating them. The CDR3 is 14 amino acids. The DNA for the CDR3 is TGTGCCAGCAGGAGGACAGCGAGCACAGATACGCAGTATTTT. This sequence encodes CASRRTASTDTQYF.

V is TRBV5-5 and J is TRBJ2-7; D is unresolved. V shed 1 base and J shed 3 bases, with 5 bases lying between them. Germline-derived CDR1 and CDR2 are SGHKS and YYEKEE (reference sequence). The CDR3 has 12 residues. CDR3 residues: CASSLTIYEQYF. The CDR3, as DNA: TGTGCCAGCAGCTTGACTATCTACGAGCAGTACTTC.

The rearrangement links TRBV28 to TRBJ2-7; D perhaps matches TRBD1 (6 bases). The CDR3 runs to 14 residues. The germline CDR1 and CDR2 sequences are MDHEN and SYDVKM. V gave up 3 bases and J gave up 5 bases, with 14 bases separating them. Here the CDR3 DNA reads TGTGCCAGCAGTTTCGGGTCAGGGGTCAACGAGCAGTACTTC. Translation gives CASSFGSGVNEQYF.

The genes are TRBV10-3 and TRBJ1-4; a possible D gene is TRBD1 (5 bases). Trimming removed 7 bases from V and 8 bases from J, with 17 bases in between. The V gene's germline CDR1 is ENHRY and CDR2 SYGVKD. CDR3 length: 14 residues. Written as DNA, the CDR3 is TGTGCCATCACTGCAACGAGGGACGGAGAAAAACTGTTTTTT. This encodes CAITATRDGEKLFF.

This clone was counted a single time. The genes are TRBV19 and TRBJ1-1; 11 bases fit TRBD1. V was clipped by 6 bases and J by 0 bases; unmatched bases: 3. The CDR3 spans 15 residues. The germline V gene encodes CDR1 LNHDA and CDR2 SQIVND (reference sequence). CDR3 nucleotides: TGTGCCAGTAGCCGGGACAGGGGGTTGAACACTGAAGCTTTCTTT. This gives the protein CASSRDRGLNTEAFF.

About this clone: Within the sample, other DNA sequences also encode this same CDR3. This chain uses TRBV9 with TRBJ1-2; TRBD1 agrees at 8 bases. J lost 0 bases, V lost 2 bases, and 0 bases had no gene match. The CDR3 consists of 14 residues. Germline V CDR1 and CDR2: SGDLS, YYNGEE. The CDR3 here is CASSVDRANYGYTF. CDR3 bases: TGTGCCAGCAGCGTGGACAGGGCTAACTATGGCTACACCTTC. Full variable domain (missing parts from reference TRBV9 and TRBJ1-2): DSGVTQTPKHLITATGQRVTLRCSPRSGDLSVYWYQQSLDQGLQFLIQYYNGEERAKGNILERFSAQQFPDLHSELNLSSLELGDSALYFCASSVDRANYGYTFGSGTRLTVV.

This chain uses TRBV27 with TRBJ1-6; 8 nucleotides line up with TRBD1. CDR1 and CDR2 (germline): MNHEY, SMNVEV (reference sequence). The CDR3 has 15 amino acids. Trimming removed 5 bases from V and 5 bases from J; junction bases left unmatched: 5. The CDR3 DNA is TGTGCCAGCAGTCCGAGGACAGGGAATAATTCACCCCTCCACTTT. Its protein product is CASSPRTGNNSPLHF.

This clone occurred once. This CDR3 is also generated by other DNA sequences in the sample. J is TRBJ1-5 and V is TRBV7-2, with 8 bases that match TRBD1. The V segment lost 3 bases and the J segment 3 bases; nucleotides outside the gene matches: 1. Germline lookup yields CDR1 SGHTA and CDR2 FQGNSA. The CDR3 is made up of 14 amino acids. In DNA form, the CDR3 reads TGTGCCAGCAGCTTGACAGGGGACAATCAGCCCCAGCATTTT. This sequence encodes CASSLTGDNQPQHF.

The DNA of the CDR3 is TGTGCCAGCAGCTTAGCGCCTAGCGGAAGCACAGATACGCAGTATTTT. Protein: CASSLAPSGSTDTQYF. V gene TRBV7-2 combines with J gene TRBJ2-3, with 7 bases identical to TRBD2. Germline values: CDR1 SGHTA, CDR2 FQGNSA. The CDR3 sequence is 16 residues long. The V segment lost 0 bases and the J segment 0 bases; nucleotides outside the gene matches: 3. The full variable domain, its missing parts supplied by reference TRBV7-2 and TRBJ2-3, is GAGVSQSPSNKVTEKGKDVELRCDPISGHTALYWYRQSLGQGLEFLIYFQGNSAPDKSGLPSDRFSAERTGGSVSTLTIQRTQQEDSAVYLCASSLAPSGSTDTQYFGPGTRLTVL.

The J gene is TRBJ2-7, the V gene TRBV2; D not resolved. The CDR3 covers 15 residues. Germline V gives CDR1 SNHLY, CDR2 FYNNEI. Trimming took off 6 bases at V and 0 bases at J, with 15 bases between the two ends. The CDR3 spells CASRIFGVSSYEQYF. CDR3 bases: TGTGCCAGCAGGATCTTTGGGGTCAGCTCCTACGAGCAGTACTTC.

V gene TRBV30 combines with J gene TRBJ2-2; TRBD2 matches 14 bases. Trimming at V came to 4 bases and at J to 0 bases, leaving 10 bases not matched to a gene. This CDR3 has 19 residues. Germline V gene sequence: CDR1 GTSNPN, CDR2 SVGIG (reference sequence). The CDR3 region is CAWTRSLTSGGANTGELFF. The CDR3 DNA is TGTGCCTGGACCCGCTCCTTGACTAGCGGGGGGGCGAACACCGGGGAGCTGTTTTTT.

This clone was counted a single time. Other nucleotide sequences from this sample produce the same CDR3. The chain recombines TRBV6-1 with TRBJ2-1; D is ambiguous. This CDR3 contains 16 residues. Trimming removed 0 bases at V and 0 bases at J, with 9 bases between. The germline V gene encodes CDR1 MNHNS and CDR2 SASEGT. The CDR3: CASSEASGSSYNEQFF. As DNA, the CDR3 is TGTGCCAGCAGTGAAGCTAGTGGAAGCTCCTACAATGAGCAGTTCTTC.

The chain recombines TRBV5-1 with TRBJ2-4, with TRBD1 matching 7 bases. The V gene end was trimmed by 4 bases and the J gene end by 9 bases; junction bases not matched to a gene: 10. There are 14 residues in the CDR3. CDR1 and CDR2 (germline): SGHRS, YFSETQ. CDR3 DNA sequence: TGCGCCAGCAGCCCTGACAGGGAAGGGGGCATTCAGTACTTC. It translates to CASSPDREGGIQYF. Full variable domain (missing parts from reference TRBV5-1 and TRBJ2-4): KAGVTQTPRYLIKTRGQQVTLSCSPISGHRSVSWYQQTPGQGLQFLFEYFSETQRNKGNFPGRFSGRQFSNSRSEMNVSTLELGDSALYLCASSPDREGGIQYFGAGTRLSVL.

The chain joins TRBV11-2 to TRBJ2-7, with a tentative D call TRBD2 (6 bases). Germline lookup yields CDR1 SGHAT and CDR2 FQNNGV. CDR3 size: 11 residues. The V gene lost 5 bases and the J gene lost 10 bases, with 12 bases spanning the gap. The chain's CDR3 is CASSPGTQQYF. In DNA, the CDR3 is TGTGCCAGCAGCCCCGGGACTCAACAGTACTTC.

The count of this clone is one. V usage is TRBV28 and J usage is TRBJ2-4; no clear D gene. CDR3 length equals 12 residues. Trimming cost V 2 bases and J 4 bases, with 3 bases left between them. Germline V lookup: CDR1 MDHEN, CDR2 SYDVKM. The CDR3 here is CASSLMKNIQYF. CDR3 in DNA: TGTGCCAGCAGTTTAATGAAAAACATTCAGTACTTC.

The rearrangement joins TRBV4-1 to TRBJ1-6; D might be TRBD1 (5 bases). CDR1 MGHRA and CDR2 YSYEKL come from the germline V gene. Trimming took off 8 bases at V and 6 bases at J, with 14 bases between the two ends. This CDR3 comprises 14 residues. As DNA, the CDR3 is TGCGCCAGCGGCCCTCAGGGAAGTAATTCACCCCTCCACTTT. Protein: CASGPQGSNSPLHF.

This clone showed up just once. This sequence joins TRBV2 and TRBJ1-1; D unclear. There are 13 residues in the CDR3. The V gene lost 1 base and the J gene lost 4 bases, with 7 bases spanning the gap. CDR1 SNHLY and CDR2 FYNNEI come from the germline V gene. CDR3 amino acids: CASSEGEATEAFF. CDR3 sequence (DNA): TGTGCCAGCAGTGAAGGGGAGGCCACTGAAGCTTTCTTT.

With respect to this clone: The sample holds other DNA sequences that translate to the same CDR3. The V gene is TRBV2, the J gene TRBJ1-4; TRBD1 matches at 7 bases. This CDR3 has 15 residues. V lost 4 bases and J lost 0; bases outside the gene matches: 2. In germline, CDR1 is SNHLY, CDR2 FYNNEI. The CDR3 DNA reads TGTGCCAGCAGTGCTACAGGGGCAACTAATGAAAAACTGTTTTTT. It codes for CASSATGATNEKLFF.